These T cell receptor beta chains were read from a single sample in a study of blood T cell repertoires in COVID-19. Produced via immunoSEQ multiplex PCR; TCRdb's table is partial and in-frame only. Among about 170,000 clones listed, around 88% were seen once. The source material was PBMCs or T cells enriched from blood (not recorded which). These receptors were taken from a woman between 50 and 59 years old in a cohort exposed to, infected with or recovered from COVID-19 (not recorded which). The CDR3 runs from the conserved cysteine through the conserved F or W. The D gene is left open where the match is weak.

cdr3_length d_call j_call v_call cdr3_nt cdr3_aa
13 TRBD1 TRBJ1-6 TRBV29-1 TGCAGCGTTGATGAGACAGGGAATTCACCCCTCCACTTT CSVDETGNSPLHF
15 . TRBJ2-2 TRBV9 TGTGCCAGCAGCGAACGCGCAGGGGCGACCGGGGAGCTGTTTTTT CASSERAGATGELFF
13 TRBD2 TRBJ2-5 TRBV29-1 TGCAGCGGGACTAGCGGGAGCCGAGAGACCCAGTACTTC CSGTSGSRETQYF
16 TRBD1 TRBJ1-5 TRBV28 TGTGCCAGTAAGAAGGAGGGGGCATCTCGCAATCAGCCCCAGCATTTT CASKKEGASRNQPQHF
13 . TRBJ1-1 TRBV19 TGTGCCAGTAGTGAGTTGTTGGTTGCTGAAGCTTTCTTT CASSELLVAEAFF
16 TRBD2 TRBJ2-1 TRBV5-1 TGCGCCAGCAGCGACCTGACTAGCGGGGGGTACAATGAGCAGTTCTTC CASSDLTSGGYNEQFF
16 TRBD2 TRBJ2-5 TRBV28 TGTGCCAGCAGTTCCTTAGGACTAGCGTATTCGGAGACCCAGTACTTC CASSSLGLAYSETQYF
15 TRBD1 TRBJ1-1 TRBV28 TGTGCCAGCAGTCTAGGGACAGGGGGCCGTACTGAAGCTTTCTTT CASSLGTGGRTEAFF
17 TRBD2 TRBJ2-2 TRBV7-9 TGTGCCAGCAGCTCCCCCGGTTTAGCGGGAGATATCGGGGAGCTGTTTTTT CASSSPGLAGDIGELFF
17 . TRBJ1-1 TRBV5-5 TGTGCCAGCAGCGCCAACTTACAGGATTCGGTTGGCACTGAAGCTTTCTTT CASSANLQDSVGTEAFF